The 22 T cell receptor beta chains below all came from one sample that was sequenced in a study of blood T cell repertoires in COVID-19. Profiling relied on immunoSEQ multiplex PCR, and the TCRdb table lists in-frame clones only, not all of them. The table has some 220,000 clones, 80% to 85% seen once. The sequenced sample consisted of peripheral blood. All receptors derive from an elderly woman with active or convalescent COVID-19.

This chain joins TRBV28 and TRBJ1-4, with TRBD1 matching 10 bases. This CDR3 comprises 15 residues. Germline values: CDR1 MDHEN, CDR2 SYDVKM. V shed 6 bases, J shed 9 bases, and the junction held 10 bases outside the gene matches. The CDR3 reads CASRSPRTGGQKLFF. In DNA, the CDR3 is TGTGCCAGCAGGTCACCGCGGACAGGGGGACAAAAACTGTTTTTT.

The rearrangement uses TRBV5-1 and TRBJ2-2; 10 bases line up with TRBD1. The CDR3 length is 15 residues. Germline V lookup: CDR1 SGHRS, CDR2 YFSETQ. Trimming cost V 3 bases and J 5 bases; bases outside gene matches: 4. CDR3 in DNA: TGCGCCAGCAGCTGGGGGACAGGGGTAACCGGGGAGCTGTTTTTT. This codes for CASSWGTGVTGELFF.

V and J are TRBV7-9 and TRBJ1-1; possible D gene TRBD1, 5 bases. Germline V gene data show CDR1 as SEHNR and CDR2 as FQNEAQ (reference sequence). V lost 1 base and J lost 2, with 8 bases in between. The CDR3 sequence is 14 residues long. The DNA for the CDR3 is TGTGCCAGCAGCTTAGGGGGCCGTAACACTGAAGCTTTCTTT. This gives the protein CASSLGGRNTEAFF.

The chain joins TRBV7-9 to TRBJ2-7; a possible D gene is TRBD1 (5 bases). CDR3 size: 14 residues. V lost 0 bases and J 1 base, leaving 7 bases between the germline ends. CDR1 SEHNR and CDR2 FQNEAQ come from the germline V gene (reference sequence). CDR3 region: CASSLAAGSYEQYF. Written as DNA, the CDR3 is TGTGCCAGCAGCTTAGCTGCAGGGTCCTACGAGCAGTACTTC.

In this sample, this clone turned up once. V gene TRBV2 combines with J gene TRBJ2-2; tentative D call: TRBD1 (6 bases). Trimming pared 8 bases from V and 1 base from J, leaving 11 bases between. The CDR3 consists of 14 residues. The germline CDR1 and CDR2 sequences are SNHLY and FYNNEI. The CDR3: CASAGQMNTGELFF. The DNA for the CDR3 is TGTGCCAGCGCCGGACAGATGAACACCGGGGAGCTGTTTTTT.

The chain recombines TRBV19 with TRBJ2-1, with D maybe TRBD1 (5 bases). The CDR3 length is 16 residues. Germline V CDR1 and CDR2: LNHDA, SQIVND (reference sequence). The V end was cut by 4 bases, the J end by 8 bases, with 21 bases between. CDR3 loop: CASSTYWTQGSDEQFF. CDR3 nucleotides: TGTGCCAGTAGTACGTACTGGACGCAGGGCAGCGATGAGCAGTTCTTC.

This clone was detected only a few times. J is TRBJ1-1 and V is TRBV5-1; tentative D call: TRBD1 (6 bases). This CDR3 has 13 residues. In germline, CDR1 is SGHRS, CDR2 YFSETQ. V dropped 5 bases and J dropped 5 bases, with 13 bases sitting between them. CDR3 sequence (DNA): TGCGCCAGCAGACCACAGGGCGAGACTGAAGCTTTCTTT. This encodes CASRPQGETEAFF.

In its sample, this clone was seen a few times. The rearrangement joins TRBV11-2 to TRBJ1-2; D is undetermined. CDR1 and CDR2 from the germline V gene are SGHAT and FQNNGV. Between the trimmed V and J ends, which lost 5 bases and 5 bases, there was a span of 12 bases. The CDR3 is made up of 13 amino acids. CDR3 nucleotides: TGTGCCAGCAGCGTTACTGCCATGTATGGCTACACCTTC. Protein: CASSVTAMYGYTF. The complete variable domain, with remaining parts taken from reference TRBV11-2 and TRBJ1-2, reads EAGVAQSPRYKIIEKRQSVAFWCNPISGHATLYWYQQILGQGPKLLIQFQNNGVVDDSQLPKDRFSAERLKGVDSTLKIQPAKLEDSAVYLCASSVTAMYGYTFGSGTRLTVV.

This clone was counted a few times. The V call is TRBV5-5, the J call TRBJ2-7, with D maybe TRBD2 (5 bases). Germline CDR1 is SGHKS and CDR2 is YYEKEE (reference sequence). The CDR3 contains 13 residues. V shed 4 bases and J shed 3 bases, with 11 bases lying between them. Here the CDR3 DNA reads TGTGCCAGCAGCCTGGCCGCGGGCTACGAGCAGTACTTC. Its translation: CASSLAAGYEQYF.

CDR3: CASSPLPGQGVDANTIYF. CDR3 in DNA: TGTGCCAGCTCACCACTCCCGGGACAGGGGGTTGATGCAAACACCATATATTTT. The gene calls are TRBV18 and TRBJ1-3, with 11 positions matching TRBD1. Trimming took 1 base from V and 6 from J; bases not matched to a gene: 11. The CDR3 loop spans 18 amino acids. Germline V lookup: CDR1 KGHSH, CDR2 LQKENI.

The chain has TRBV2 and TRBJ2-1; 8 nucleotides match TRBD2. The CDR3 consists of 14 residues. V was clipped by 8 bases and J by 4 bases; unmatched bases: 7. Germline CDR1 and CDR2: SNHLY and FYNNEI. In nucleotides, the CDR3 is TGTGCCAGCCACTCGGGGGGGTCATACAATGAGCAGTTCTTC. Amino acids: CASHSGGSYNEQFF.

This chain's CDR3 is CASSYSVTDEKLFF. CDR3 coding DNA: TGTGCCAGCAGTTACTCCGTGACAGATGAAAAACTGTTTTTT. V and J are TRBV6-5 and TRBJ1-4; possibly TRBD1 for D (5 bases). The CDR3 covers 14 residues. Germline CDR1 reads MNHEY; CDR2 reads SVGAGI. The ends were cut back, 0 bases at V and 6 bases at J, with 8 bases in the middle.

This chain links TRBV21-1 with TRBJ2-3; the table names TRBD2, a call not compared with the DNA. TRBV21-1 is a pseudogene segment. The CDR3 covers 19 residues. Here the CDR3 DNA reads TGTGCCAGCAGCAAAAGTGTCGGGACTAGCGGGGGGGAAGGAGGTACGCAGTATTTT. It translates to CASSKSVGTSGGEGGTQYF.

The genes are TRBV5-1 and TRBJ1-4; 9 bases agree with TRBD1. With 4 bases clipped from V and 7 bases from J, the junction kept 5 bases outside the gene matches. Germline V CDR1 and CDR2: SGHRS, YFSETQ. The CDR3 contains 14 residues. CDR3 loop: CASSRTGVGEKLFF. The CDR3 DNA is TGCGCCAGCAGCCGGACAGGGGTTGGTGAAAAACTGTTTTTT.

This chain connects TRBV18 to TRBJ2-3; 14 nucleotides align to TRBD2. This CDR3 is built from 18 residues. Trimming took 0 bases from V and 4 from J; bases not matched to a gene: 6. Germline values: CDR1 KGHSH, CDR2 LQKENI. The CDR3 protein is CASSPPGLAGGRADTQYF. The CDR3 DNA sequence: TGTGCCAGCTCACCACCCGGACTAGCGGGGGGCAGGGCAGATACGCAGTATTTT.

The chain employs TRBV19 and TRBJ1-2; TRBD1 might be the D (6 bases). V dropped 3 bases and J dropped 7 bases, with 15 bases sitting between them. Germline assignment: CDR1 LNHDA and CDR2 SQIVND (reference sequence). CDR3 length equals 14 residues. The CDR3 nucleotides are TGTGCCAGTAGTATCGTGGCAGGGGAATCTGGCTACACCTTC. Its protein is CASSIVAGESGYTF.

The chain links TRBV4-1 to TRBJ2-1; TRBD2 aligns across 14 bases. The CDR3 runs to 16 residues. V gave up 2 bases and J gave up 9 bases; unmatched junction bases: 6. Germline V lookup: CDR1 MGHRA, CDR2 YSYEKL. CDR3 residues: CASSQPTSGRAGEQFF. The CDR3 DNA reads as TGCGCCAGCAGCCAACCGACTAGCGGGAGGGCCGGTGAGCAGTTCTTC.

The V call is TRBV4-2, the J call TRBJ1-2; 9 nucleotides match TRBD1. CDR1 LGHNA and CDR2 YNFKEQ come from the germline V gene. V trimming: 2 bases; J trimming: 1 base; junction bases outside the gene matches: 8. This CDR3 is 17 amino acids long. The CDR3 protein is CASSQSPGTGLNYGYTF. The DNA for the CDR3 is TGTGCCAGCAGCCAATCCCCCGGGACAGGGCTTAACTATGGCTACACCTTC.

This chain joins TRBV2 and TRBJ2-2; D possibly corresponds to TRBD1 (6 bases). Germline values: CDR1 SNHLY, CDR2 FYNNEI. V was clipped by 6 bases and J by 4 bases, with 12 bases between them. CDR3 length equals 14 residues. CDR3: CASRAGTSTGELFF. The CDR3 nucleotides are TGTGCCAGCAGGGCCGGGACAAGCACCGGGGAGCTGTTTTTT.

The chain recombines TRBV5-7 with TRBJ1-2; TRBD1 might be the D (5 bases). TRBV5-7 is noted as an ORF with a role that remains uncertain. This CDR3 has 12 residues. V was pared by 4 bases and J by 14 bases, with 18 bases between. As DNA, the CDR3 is TGTGCCAGCAGCCTCGGCCCTACAGGTGGGACCTTC. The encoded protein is CASSLGPTGGTF.

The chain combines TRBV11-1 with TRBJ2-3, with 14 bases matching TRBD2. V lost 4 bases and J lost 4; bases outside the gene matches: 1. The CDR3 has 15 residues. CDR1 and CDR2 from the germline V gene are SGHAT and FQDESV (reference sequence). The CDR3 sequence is CASSWGLAGADTQYF. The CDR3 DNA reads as TGTGCCAGCAGCTGGGGACTAGCGGGAGCAGATACGCAGTATTTT.

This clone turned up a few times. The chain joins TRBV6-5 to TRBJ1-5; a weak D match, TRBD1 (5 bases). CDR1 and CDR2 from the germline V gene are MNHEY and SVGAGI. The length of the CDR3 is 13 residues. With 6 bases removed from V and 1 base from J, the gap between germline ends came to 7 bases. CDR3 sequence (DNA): TGTGCCAGCAGGGGGGGGAGCAATCAGCCCCAGCATTTT. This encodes CASRGGSNQPQHF.